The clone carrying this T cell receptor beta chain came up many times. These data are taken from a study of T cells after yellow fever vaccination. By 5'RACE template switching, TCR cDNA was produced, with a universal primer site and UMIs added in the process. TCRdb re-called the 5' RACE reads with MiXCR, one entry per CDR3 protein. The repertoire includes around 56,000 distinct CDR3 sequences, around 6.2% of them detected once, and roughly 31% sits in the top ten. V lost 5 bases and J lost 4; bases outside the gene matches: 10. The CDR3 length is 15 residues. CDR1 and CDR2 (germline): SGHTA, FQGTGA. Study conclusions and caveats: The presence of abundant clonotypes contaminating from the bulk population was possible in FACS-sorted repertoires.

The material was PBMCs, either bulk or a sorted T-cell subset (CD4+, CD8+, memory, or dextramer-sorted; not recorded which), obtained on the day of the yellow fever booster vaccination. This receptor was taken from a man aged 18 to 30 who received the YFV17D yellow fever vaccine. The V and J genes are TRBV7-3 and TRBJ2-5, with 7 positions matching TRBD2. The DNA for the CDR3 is TGTGCCAGCAGCCTCGCTGCGGGGGAGGTAGAGACCCAGTACTTC. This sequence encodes CASSLAAGEVETQYF.